These 11 T cell receptor beta chains were all obtained from the same sample, sequenced in a study of blood T cells in healthy people across ages (dated by TCRdb to about 2015). The library was built by means of 5' RACE. The instrument given in TCRdb is Illumina HiSeq 2500. A second roughly 6 to 11 cycle PCR used a sample-barcoded 5' primer and a J-beta primer mix. TCRdb itself trimmed the public reads at Q25 with fastp, ran MiXCR and retained productive beta chains. Duplicate CDR3 protein sequences are folded into a single record with the most common DNA and genes. This sample holds about 1.4 million distinct CDR3 sequences; 59% were observed only once. Jointly, the top ten make up 6.5% to 8.5% of the sample. Sequenced material: blood. Receptor source: a man aged 18 to 30 in good health.

This clonotype was detected only once. This could be a read error, since a much larger clone is one nucleotide away. The chain combines TRBV13 with TRBJ2-1; D unresolved. The last part of the DNA fits TRBJ2-7 better; the J call may be wrong. The germline gives CDR1 PRHDT, CDR2 FYEKMQ (reference sequence). CDR3 length equals 13 residues. CDR3 bases: TGTGCCAGCAGCTTATTTTCCTACAATGAGCAGTACTTC. Its protein is CASSLFSYNEQYF.

V and J are TRBV5-1 and TRBJ2-7; D possibly corresponds to TRBD2 (6 bases). The V gene's germline CDR1 is SGHRS and CDR2 YFSETQ. The V end was cut by 2 bases, the J end by 1 base, with 19 bases between. The CDR3 has 17 amino acids. The CDR3 bases are TGCGCCAGCAGCTTCTCCCTGGGGGGAAAGTTGTCCTACGAGCAGTACTTC. It codes for CASSFSLGGKLSYEQYF.

The rearrangement uses TRBV25-1 and TRBJ2-6; the D gene is possibly TRBD1 (6 bases). The germline V gene encodes CDR1 MGHDK and CDR2 SYGVNS. This CDR3 comprises 18 residues. The V gene lost 2 bases and the J gene lost 1 base, with 15 bases spanning the gap. CDR3: CASSETGFGVSGANVLTF. CDR3 bases: TGTGCCAGCAGTGAAACAGGGTTCGGTGTGTCTGGGGCCAACGTCCTGACTTTC.

J is TRBJ2-7 and V is TRBV4-3, with 7 bases identical to TRBD1. Germline-derived CDR1 and CDR2 are LGHNA and YSLEER. There are 16 residues in the CDR3. The junction had 17 bases not matched to a gene; V was cut back by 2 bases and J by 10 bases. CDR3 DNA sequence: TGCGCCAGCAGCCAAAGCCCGGGACAGCCGACTACCGGACAGTACTTC. Translation: CASSQSPGQPTTGQYF.

The chain is built from TRBV29-1 and TRBJ2-3, with a possible D match to TRBD1 (7 bases). The germline V gene encodes CDR1 SQVTM and CDR2 ANQGSEA. The CDR3 length is 13 residues. Trimming pared 7 bases from V and 2 bases from J, leaving 13 bases between. The CDR3 protein is CSGGGGYTDTQYF. In DNA form, the CDR3 reads TGCAGCGGCGGAGGGGGCTACACAGATACGCAGTATTTT.

The gene calls are TRBV7-2 and TRBJ2-1; tentatively, D is TRBD2 (5 bases). The CDR3 is made up of 15 amino acids. The germline gives CDR1 SGHTA, CDR2 FQGNSA. V gave up 1 base and J gave up 6 bases, with 13 bases separating them. The CDR3: CASSLVAPGGNEQFF. For the CDR3, the DNA is TGTGCCAGCAGCTTAGTCGCGCCCGGAGGCAATGAGCAGTTCTTC.

The chain couples TRBV7-9 to TRBJ2-7, with 8 bases aligning to TRBD2. V dropped 7 bases and J dropped 7; count of bases not matched to a gene: 12. The germline V gene encodes CDR1 SEHNR and CDR2 FQNEAQ (reference sequence). This CDR3 is built from 14 residues. CDR3 nucleotides: TGTGCCAGCACACTCGGCAGGGCGGGAGGTGAGCAGTACTTC. Amino acid sequence: CASTLGRAGGEQYF.

The chain uses TRBV4-3 and TRBJ2-2; no clear D gene. This CDR3 region has 14 residues. The germline V and J ends were trimmed by 1 base and 4 bases, with 7 bases remaining between them. Germline assignment: CDR1 LGHNA and CDR2 YSLEER. The CDR3 is CASSQGVSTGELFF. CDR3 bases: TGCGCCAGCAGCCAAGGAGTATCCACCGGGGAGCTGTTTTTT.

This clonotype was seen just once. This chain links TRBV5-1 with TRBJ1-1; 7 bases match TRBD1. After removal of 4 bases from V and 7 bases from J, the junction contained 13 bases not matched to a gene. The CDR3 has 15 amino acids. Germline-derived CDR1 and CDR2 are SGHRS and YFSETQ. The CDR3 DNA is TGCGCCAGCAGCCCCACCCGACAGGGTTTTGGTGAAGCTTTCTTT. Translated, it gives CASSPTRQGFGEAFF.

This clonotype was seen a handful of times. V gene TRBV29-1 combines with J gene TRBJ1-1; D is unclear. CDR3 size: 13 residues. Trimming left V 5 bases short and J 1 base short, with 11 bases between. Germline V gene lookup returns CDR1 SQVTM and CDR2 ANQGSEA. CDR3 residues: CSVIWISNTEAFF. CDR3 DNA sequence: TGCAGCGTTATTTGGATCTCGAACACTGAAGCTTTCTTT. Filled out from reference TRBV29-1 and TRBJ1-1, the complete variable domain reads SAVISQKPSRDICQRGTSLTIQCQVDSQVTMMFWYRQQPGQSLTLIATANQGSEATYESGFVIDKFPISRPNLTFSTLTVSNMSPEDSSIYLCSVIWISNTEAFFGQGTRLTVV.

V is TRBV6-1 and J is TRBJ2-7; D is unclear. The CDR3 length is 15 residues. Germline assignment: CDR1 MNHNS and CDR2 SASEGT. The V gene lost 0 bases and the J gene lost 3 bases, with 12 bases spanning the gap. DNA for the CDR3: TGTGCCAGCAGTGAAGCGGTCCGAATGGTCTACGAGCAGTACTTC. Residues: CASSEAVRMVYEQYF.